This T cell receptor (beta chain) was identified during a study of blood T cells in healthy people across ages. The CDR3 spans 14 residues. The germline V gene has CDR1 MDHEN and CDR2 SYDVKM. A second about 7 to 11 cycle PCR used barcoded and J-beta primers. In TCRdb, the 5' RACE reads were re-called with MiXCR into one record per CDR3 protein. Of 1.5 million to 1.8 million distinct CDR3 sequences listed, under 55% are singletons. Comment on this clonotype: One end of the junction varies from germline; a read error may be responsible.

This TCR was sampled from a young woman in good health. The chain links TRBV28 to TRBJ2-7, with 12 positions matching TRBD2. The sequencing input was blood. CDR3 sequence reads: CTSSRLAGAHEQYF. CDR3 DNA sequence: TGTACCAGCAGTAGACTAGCGGGAGCCCACGAGCAGTACTTC.